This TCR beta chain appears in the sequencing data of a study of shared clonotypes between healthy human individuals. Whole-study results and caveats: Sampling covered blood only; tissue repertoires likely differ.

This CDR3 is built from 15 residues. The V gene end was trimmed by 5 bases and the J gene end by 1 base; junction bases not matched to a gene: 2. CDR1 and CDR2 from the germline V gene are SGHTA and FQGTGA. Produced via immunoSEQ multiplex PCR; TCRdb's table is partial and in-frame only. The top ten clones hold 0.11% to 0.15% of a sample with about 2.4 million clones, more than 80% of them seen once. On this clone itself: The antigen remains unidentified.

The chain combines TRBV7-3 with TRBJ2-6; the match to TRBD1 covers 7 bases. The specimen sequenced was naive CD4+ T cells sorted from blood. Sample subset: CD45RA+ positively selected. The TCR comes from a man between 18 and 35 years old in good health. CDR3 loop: CASSTTGSGANVLTF. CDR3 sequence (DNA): TGTGCCAGCAGCACGACAGGGTCTGGGGCCAACGTCCTGACTTTC.